This entry lists 7 T cell receptor beta chains sequenced from one sample in a study of T cell responses to AZD1222 COVID-19 vaccine (dated by TCRdb to 2020 to 2022). Libraries were made using the immunoSEQ multiplex PCR assay. TCRdb's version of the immuneACCESS table is confined to in-frame rearrangements and falls short of the full clone set. An unresolved V gene accounts for under half of the shortfall where checked; the remainder is of unknown origin. Here the sample has under 90,000 clones; 80% to 90% occur a single time. Of the sample, about 10% is held by the ten largest clones. The sample's time point label, in plain terms: about 28 days (+/-7) after the second vaccine dose. The material sequenced was peripheral blood, taken 28 days after the second AZD1222 dose. The source is an adult who received the AZD1222 COVID-19 vaccine.

The rearrangement links TRBV5-1 to TRBJ2-3, with unresolved D. Germline CDR1 and CDR2: SGHRS and YFSETQ. V was pared by 4 bases and J by 0 bases, with 6 bases between. The CDR3 totals 13 residues. The CDR3 nucleotides read TGCGCCAGCAGCAGATACAGCACAGATACGCAGTATTTT. Its translation: CASSRYSTDTQYF.

This clone has just one count. This chain joins TRBV6-1 and TRBJ2-3, with unresolved D. Deletions cut 0 bases from V and 4 bases from J, with 14 bases between. Germline V gives CDR1 MNHNS, CDR2 SASEGT. This CDR3 has 16 residues. CDR3 sequence reads: CASSEAHGYSSDTQYF. CDR3 coding DNA: TGTGCCAGCAGTGAAGCACACGGCTACTCTTCAGATACGCAGTATTTT.

The chain carries TRBV25-1 and TRBJ2-7; D is perhaps TRBD1 (6 bases). V lost 1 base and J 3 bases, leaving 13 bases between the germline ends. The CDR3 runs 15 residues. Per germline, CDR1 MGHDK and CDR2 SYGVNS. The DNA for the CDR3 is TGTGCCAGCAGTGAATCCCAGGGGCTGGGCTACGAGCAGTACTTC. Protein product: CASSESQGLGYEQYF.

The rearrangement uses TRBV3-1 (or the pseudogene TRBV3-2) and TRBJ1-6; 7 positions agree with TRBD1. Losses at the gene ends were 8 bases for V and 7 bases for J; bases not matched to a gene: 5. Germline loops: CDR1 LGHDT, CDR2 YNNKEL (reference sequence). There are 13 residues in the CDR3. The CDR3 here is CASAPGQNSPLHF. CDR3 in DNA: TGTGCCAGCGCCCCGGGACAGAATTCACCCCTCCACTTT.

The J gene is TRBJ1-4, the V gene TRBV7-9; 7 bases map to TRBD1. The CDR3 loop spans 18 amino acids. J gave up 8 bases and V 4 bases, and 19 bases lay outside the gene matches. The germline V gene encodes CDR1 SEHNR and CDR2 FQNEAQ (reference sequence). CDR3 sequence reads: CASSSTGTEERLMEKLFF. In DNA form, the CDR3 reads TGTGCCAGCAGCTCCACCGGGACAGAAGAACGACTTATGGAAAAACTGTTTTTT.

This sequence joins TRBV7-9 and TRBJ1-6; 7 bases line up with TRBD1. There are 14 residues in the CDR3. Germline CDR1 and CDR2: SEHNR and FQNEAQ (reference sequence). V gave up 10 bases and J gave up 7 bases; unmatched junction bases: 10. As DNA, the CDR3 is TGTGCCACAAGGGACAGCACTTTAAATTCACCCCTCCACTTT. Translated, it gives CATRDSTLNSPLHF.

V is TRBV5-1 and J is TRBJ1-3; D gene ambiguous. The CDR3 contains 18 residues. V was pared by 1 base and J by 0 bases, with 17 bases between. Germline V CDR1 and CDR2: SGHRS, YFSETQ. The CDR3 coding sequence is TGCGCCAGCAGCTTGTCGGGTGTGGATGGTTTCTCTGGAAACACCATATATTTT. As protein: CASSLSGVDGFSGNTIYF.